This T cell receptor beta chain was obtained from a study of blood T cell repertoires in COVID-19. Whole-study context: Collection of acute and convalescent COVID-19 samples took place in the United States, Italy and Spain.

The CDR3 spans 15 residues. CDR1 and CDR2 from the germline V gene are KGHSH and LQKENI. V shed 2 bases, J shed 3 bases, and the junction held 3 bases outside the gene matches. Original methodology: Amplified reference gene primers provided the basis for estimating nucleated cell counts. TCRdb's table, derived via immunoSEQ multiplex PCR, lists solely in-frame clones and lacks some. V, J and clone size reflect that table, while D and trimming were determined from the DNA. The repertoire holds 250,000 to 350,000 clones, with roughly 90% as singletons. The TCR originated in a woman in her twenties or thirties with COVID-19, enrolled during active disease. The sequenced material came from peripheral blood. J is TRBJ2-1 and V is TRBV18, with 8 bases fitting TRBD2. CDR3 sequence (DNA): TGTGCCAGCTCACCAACCCGGGAGGGCTACAATGAGCAGTTCTTC. Translated: CASSPTREGYNEQFF.